The next 8 T cell receptor beta chains were all read from a single sample in a study of molecular identifiers for immune sequencing clone quantification. TCRdb used MiXCR to reprocess the PCR reads, holding one entry per CDR3 protein. The sample has a few hundred thousand distinct CDR3 sequences, roughly 23% seen once. Sequencing input: naive CD8+ T cells from blood, with Jurkat cell RNA spiked in. Subset of the sample: FACS-sorted CD8+CD4-CCR7+CD45RA+ naive T cells. The receptors derive from a human donor in good health. Some libraries in this study had Jurkat cell RNA spiked in.

The chain is built from TRBV7-9 and TRBJ2-1, with D possibly matching TRBD2 (5 bases). The CDR3 spans 17 residues. In germline, CDR1 is SEHNR, CDR2 FQNEAQ (reference sequence). V dropped 5 bases and J dropped 9 bases, with 26 bases sitting between them. The CDR3 protein is CASSPTAEDGFSGEQFF. In DNA form, the CDR3 reads TGTGCCAGCAGCCCGACGGCGGAGGACGGATTCTCCGGTGAGCAGTTCTTC.

This clonotype has ten or more counts. The chain combines TRBV2 with TRBJ2-3; 10 bases map to TRBD2. The trim removed 2 bases at V and 5 bases at J, leaving 7 bases unmatched. The CDR3 sequence is 16 residues long. Germline-derived CDR1 and CDR2 are SNHLY and FYNNEI. The CDR3 sequence is CASSERAGGPVDTQYF. The CDR3 coding sequence is TGTGCCAGCAGTGAAAGAGCGGGGGGGCCGGTAGATACGCAGTATTTT.

V gene TRBV6-2 or TRBV6-3 combines with J gene TRBJ1-2; no firm D call. The V end was cut by 8 bases, the J end by 3 bases, with 4 bases between. CDR3 length: 10 amino acids. Germline V gene data show CDR1 as MNHEY and CDR2 as SVGEGT. The chain's CDR3 is CASGDYGYTF. The CDR3 DNA follows: TGTGCCAGCGGTGACTATGGCTACACCTTC.

The chain links TRBV27 to TRBJ2-2, with D possibly called TRBD1 or TRBD2 (7 bases each). The V end was cut by 10 bases, the J end by 3 bases, with 15 bases between. There are 14 residues in the CDR3. Germline V gene lookup returns CDR1 MNHEY and CDR2 SMNVEV (reference sequence). The CDR3 DNA is TGTGCCACAGGGGGGGGTGGCGACACCGGGGAGCTGTTTTTT. Its translation is CATGGGGDTGELFF.

This clonotype was detected ten times or more. V usage is TRBV28 and J usage is TRBJ2-3; 10 bases map to TRBD1. This CDR3 has 16 amino acids. The ends lost 6 bases at V and 1 base at J; junction bases unmatched: 7. The germline V gene encodes CDR1 MDHEN and CDR2 SYDVKM. CDR3 protein: CASSHGGTGGTDTQYF. CDR3 DNA: TGTGCCAGCAGCCATGGGGGGACAGGGGGCACAGATACGCAGTATTTT.

This clonotype was counted once. A much more abundant neighbour one base away suggests this may be a read error. The rearrangement links TRBV6-6 to TRBJ2-7; a possible D gene is TRBD2 (5 bases). CDR1 and CDR2 (germline): MNHNY, SVGAGI (reference sequence). The CDR3 spans 15 residues. With 0 bases removed from V and 6 bases from J, the gap between germline ends came to 15 bases. In DNA form, the CDR3 reads TGTGCCAGCAGTTACTCATCGGGGTCTACCTGCGAGCAGTACTTC. Translation: CASSYSSGSTCEQYF.

Concerning this clonotype itself: The conserved phenylalanine or tryptophan normally closing the CDR3 is absent here, so this likely arose from a read error. CDR3 loop: CASSPAVYGYTC. In DNA form, the CDR3 reads TGTGCCAGCAGCCCCGCAGTCTATGGCTACACCTGC. V usage is TRBV12-3 or TRBV12-4 and J usage is TRBJ1-2; no clear D. Between the trimmed V and J ends, which lost 6 bases and 4 bases, there was a span of 9 bases. The CDR3 is 12 residues long.

Concerning this clonotype itself: A single base separates this from a much larger clone, so it may be a read error. The rearrangement links TRBV12-3 or TRBV12-4 to TRBJ2-5; weak D call: TRBD1 (5 bases). The V and J ends lost 1 base and 7 bases respectively, with 13 bases between them. The CDR3 loop spans 14 amino acids. DNA of the CDR3: TGTGCCAGCAGTTTAGAGACAGCAAAAGGGACCCAGTACTTC. This encodes CASSLETAKGTQYF.